The 11 T cell receptor beta chains reported below all come from one sample, sequenced in a study of T cell repertoires in cytomegalovirus infection. TCRdb re-called the reads through MiXCR, storing one row per CDR3 protein. Of 200,000 to 300,000 distinct CDR3 sequences in the sample, about 12% were seen once. The sample comprised PBMCs. These receptors were obtained from a human donor in good health (CMV status not recorded). Some clones in this sample may be carry-over from other donors' samples.

Many counts were recorded for this clonotype. V gene TRBV7-9 combines with J gene TRBJ1-3, with D tentatively TRBD1 (5 bases). The CDR3 is 14 residues long. V dropped 5 bases and J dropped 4 bases, with 12 bases sitting between them. The V gene's germline CDR1 is SEHNR and CDR2 FQNEAQ (reference sequence). The CDR3 protein is CASSPNRQGNTIYF. The CDR3 region has the DNA TGTGCCAGCAGCCCTAACAGACAGGGAAACACCATATATTTT. Full variable domain (missing parts from reference TRBV7-9 and TRBJ1-3): DTGVSQNPRHKITKRGQNVTFRCDPISEHNRLYWYRQTLGQGPEFLTYFQNEAQLEKSRLLSDRFSAERPKGSFSTLEIQRTEQGDSAMYLCASSPNRQGNTIYFGEGSWLTVV.

In nucleotides, the CDR3 is TGTGCCAGCAGCCCCCAAGCGGGGGGCTTTACCTACGAGCAGTACTTC. The encoded protein is CASSPQAGGFTYEQYF. This chain joins TRBV7-2 and TRBJ2-7; 9 nucleotides line up with TRBD2. The V and J ends lost 5 bases and 2 bases, in that order; junction bases with no gene match: 10. This CDR3 has 16 amino acids. Germline loops: CDR1 SGHTA, CDR2 FQGNSA.

This clonotype came up many times. The rearrangement joins TRBV7-3 to TRBJ1-5; no clear D. CDR3 size: 15 residues. V lost 3 bases, J lost 4 bases, and 13 bases lay in between. Germline V gives CDR1 SGHTA, CDR2 FQGTGA. For the CDR3, the DNA is TGTGCCAGCAGCTTCCGTCCCACGAGTAATCAGCCCCAGCATTTT. Its protein product is CASSFRPTSNQPQHF.

Notes on this clonotype: A clone one base away is much larger, so this may be a read error. The CDR3 does not end in the conserved phenylalanine or tryptophan, so this is likely a read error. The genes are TRBV27 and TRBJ2-1; a possible D gene is TRBD2 (6 bases). Germline CDR1 and CDR2: MNHEY and SMNVEV (reference sequence). The CDR3 is 13 residues long. V was clipped by 0 bases and J by 9 bases, with 9 bases between them. This chain's CDR3 is CASSLSGGGEQFL. The CDR3 coding sequence is TGTGCCAGCAGTTTATCGGGGGGAGGTGAGCAGTTCCTC.

The J gene is TRBJ2-5, the V gene TRBV20-1; maybe TRBD2 (6 bases). The CDR3 consists of 15 residues. Germline V lookup: CDR1 DFQATT, CDR2 SNEGSKA (reference sequence). Trimming cost V 5 bases and J 1 base, with 17 bases left between them. The CDR3 sequence is CSAYRFGGSQETQYF. The DNA for the CDR3 is TGCAGTGCTTATCGCTTCGGGGGATCCCAAGAGACCCAGTACTTC.

This clonotype was seen ten or more times. V usage is TRBV7-2 and J usage is TRBJ1-3; 7 positions agree with TRBD1. The CDR3 loop spans 17 amino acids. The germline gives CDR1 SGHTA, CDR2 FQGNSA. V lost 5 bases, J lost 1 base, and 11 bases stayed unmatched. The CDR3 loop is CASSLRDSSVSGNTIYF. The CDR3 bases are TGTGCCAGCAGCCTCCGGGACAGCTCGGTATCTGGAAACACCATATATTTT.

The chain has TRBV6-2 or TRBV6-3 and TRBJ2-1, with 9 bases matching TRBD1. The CDR3 totals 16 residues. V shed 6 bases and J 1 base; nucleotides not matched to a gene: 7. The germline CDR1 and CDR2 sequences are MNHEY and SVGEGT. CDR3 sequence (DNA): TGTGCCAGCAGCAGGACAGGGGCGGGGTCCTACAATGAGCAGTTCTTC. It yields the protein CASSRTGAGSYNEQFF.

This clonotype was detected ten times or more. The CDR3 region has the DNA TGTGCCAGCAGCTCCTGGGGGGGAACCCGGGACGAGCAGTACTTC. Translation: CASSSWGGTRDEQYF. The chain employs TRBV7-2 and TRBJ2-7, with TRBD2 identical over 7 bases. The CDR3 has 15 residues. From germline, CDR1 is SGHTA and CDR2 FQGNSA. V lost 4 bases, J lost 5 bases, and 11 bases stayed unmatched.

The rearrangement links TRBV5-1 to TRBJ2-7, with 11 bases lining up with TRBD1. V shed 4 bases and J 4 bases; nucleotides not matched to a gene: 7. The CDR3 has 15 amino acids. Per germline, CDR1 SGHRS and CDR2 YFSETQ. In nucleotides, the CDR3 is TGCGCCAGCAGCGAACGGACAGGGGGCGGGTACGAGCAGTACTTC. Protein sequence: CASSERTGGGYEQYF.

This CDR3 is CASSFSSSGANVLTF. The CDR3 DNA follows: TGTGCCAGCAGTTTTTCGAGCTCTGGGGCCAACGTCCTGACTTTC. V usage is TRBV27 and J usage is TRBJ2-6, with D uncertain. The germline V and J ends were trimmed by 3 bases and 0 bases, with 6 bases remaining between them. The germline V gene has CDR1 MNHEY and CDR2 SMNVEV (reference sequence). The length of the CDR3 is 15 residues.

The sample holds a few counts of this clonotype. The chain employs TRBV9 and TRBJ1-6; the D is unclear. V was cut by 4 bases and J by 5 bases, with 13 bases left in between. This CDR3 is built from 15 residues. CDR1 is SGDLS, CDR2 YYNGEE, per germline. The CDR3 sequence is CASSPRADNNSPLHF. The CDR3 bases are TGTGCCAGCAGCCCTCGGGCAGACAATAATTCACCCCTCCACTTT. The variable domain in full, with the rest retrieved from reference TRBV9 and TRBJ1-6, is DSGVTQTPKHLITATGQRVTLRCSPRSGDLSVYWYQQSLDQGLQFLIQYYNGEERAKGNILERFSAQQFPDLHSELNLSSLELGDSALYFCASSPRADNNSPLHFGNGTRLTVT.